This entry is about one T cell receptor (beta chain). Antigen specificity is unknown. Out of unsorted whole blood came the blood RNA, and germline DNA was extracted as well. The sample is drawn from a study of tumor-infiltrating lymphocytes in primary liver carcinoma. The wider study: Donors underwent surgery for histopathologically diagnosed primary liver carcinoma. Roughly 3.5 to 7.13 million productive TCRbeta reads came from each sample, comparable across tissue types.

Study-wide points: The study used bulk unsorted samples and so did not compare CD4+ and CD8+ repertoires.

Total RNA (around 510 ng) served as template for TCR beta cDNA synthesis primed by a constant-region primer. Sequencing libraries for TCR beta derived from three nested multiplex PCR rounds that used slightly modified ARM-PCR. The first two PCR rounds, roughly 11 cycles each, used TRBV1-TRBV30 forward primers and a C-beta reverse primer. TCRdb reprocessed the multiplex PCR reads via MiXCR and lists one record per CDR3 protein. The sample yields about 310,000 distinct CDR3 sequences, less than 75% seen once. Germline lookup yields CDR1 SGHDN and CDR2 FVKESK. The CDR3 runs to 14 residues. V was cut by 4 bases and J by 4 bases, with 11 bases left in between.

The chain is built from TRBV14 and TRBJ2-1; possibly TRBD2 for D (5 bases). The sequence was collected from a man aged 35 to 55 with primary liver carcinoma and hepatitis B virus infection. Specimen: peripheral blood. The DNA for the CDR3 is TGTGCCAGCAGCCTTCGAGCGGATTACAATGAGCAGTTCTTC. This encodes CASSLRADYNEQFF.